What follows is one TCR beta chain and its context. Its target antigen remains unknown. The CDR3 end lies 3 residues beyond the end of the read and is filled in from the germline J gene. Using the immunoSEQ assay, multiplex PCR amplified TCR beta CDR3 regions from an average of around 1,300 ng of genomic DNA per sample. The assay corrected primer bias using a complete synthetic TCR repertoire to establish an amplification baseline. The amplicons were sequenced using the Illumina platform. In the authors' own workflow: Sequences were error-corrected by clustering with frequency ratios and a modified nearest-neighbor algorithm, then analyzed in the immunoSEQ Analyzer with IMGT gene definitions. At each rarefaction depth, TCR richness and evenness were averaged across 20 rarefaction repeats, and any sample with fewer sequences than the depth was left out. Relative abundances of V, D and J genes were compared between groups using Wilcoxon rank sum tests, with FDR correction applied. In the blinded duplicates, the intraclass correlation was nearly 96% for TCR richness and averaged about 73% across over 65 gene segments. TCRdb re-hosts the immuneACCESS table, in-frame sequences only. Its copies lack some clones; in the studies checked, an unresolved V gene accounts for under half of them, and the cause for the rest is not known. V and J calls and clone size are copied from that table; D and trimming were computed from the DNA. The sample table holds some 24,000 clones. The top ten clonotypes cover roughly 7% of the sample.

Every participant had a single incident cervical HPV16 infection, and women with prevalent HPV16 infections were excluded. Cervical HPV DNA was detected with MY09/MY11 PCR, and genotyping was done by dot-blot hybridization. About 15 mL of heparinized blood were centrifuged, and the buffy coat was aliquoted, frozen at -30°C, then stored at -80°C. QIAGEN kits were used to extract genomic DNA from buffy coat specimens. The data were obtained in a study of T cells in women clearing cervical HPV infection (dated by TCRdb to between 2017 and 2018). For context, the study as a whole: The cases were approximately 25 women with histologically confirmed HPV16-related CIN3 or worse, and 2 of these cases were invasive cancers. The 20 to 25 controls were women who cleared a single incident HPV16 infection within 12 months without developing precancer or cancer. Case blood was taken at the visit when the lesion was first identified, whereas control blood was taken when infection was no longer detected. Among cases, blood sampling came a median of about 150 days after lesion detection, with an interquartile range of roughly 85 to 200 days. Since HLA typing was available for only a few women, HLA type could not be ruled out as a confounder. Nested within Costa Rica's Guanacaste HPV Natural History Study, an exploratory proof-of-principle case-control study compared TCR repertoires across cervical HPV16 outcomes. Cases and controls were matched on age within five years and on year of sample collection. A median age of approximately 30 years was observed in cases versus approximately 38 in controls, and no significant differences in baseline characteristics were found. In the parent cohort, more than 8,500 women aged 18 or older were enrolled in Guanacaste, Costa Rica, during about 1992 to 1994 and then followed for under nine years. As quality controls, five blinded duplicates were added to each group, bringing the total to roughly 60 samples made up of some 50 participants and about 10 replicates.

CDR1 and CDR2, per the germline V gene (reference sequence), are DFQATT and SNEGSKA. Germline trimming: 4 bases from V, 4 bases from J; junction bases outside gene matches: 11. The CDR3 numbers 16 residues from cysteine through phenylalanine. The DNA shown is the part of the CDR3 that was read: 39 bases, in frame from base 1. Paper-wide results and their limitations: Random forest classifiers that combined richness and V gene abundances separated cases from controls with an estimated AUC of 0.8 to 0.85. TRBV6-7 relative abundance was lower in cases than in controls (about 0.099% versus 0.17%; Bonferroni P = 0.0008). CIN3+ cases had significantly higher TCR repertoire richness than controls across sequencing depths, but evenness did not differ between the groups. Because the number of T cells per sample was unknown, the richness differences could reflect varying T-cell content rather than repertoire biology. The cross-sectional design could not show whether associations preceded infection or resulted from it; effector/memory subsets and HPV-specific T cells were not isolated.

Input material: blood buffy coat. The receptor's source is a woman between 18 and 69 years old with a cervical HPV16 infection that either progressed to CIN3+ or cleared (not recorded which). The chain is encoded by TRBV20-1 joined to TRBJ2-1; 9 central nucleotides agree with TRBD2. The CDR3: CSATPPPSGAYNEQFF. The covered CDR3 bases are TGCAGTGCTACCCCACCTCCTAGCGGGGCTTACAATGAG.